This T cell receptor (beta chain) was recorded in a study of T cells in Graves' hyperthyroidism and ophthalmopathy. This clonotype was seen at least ten times. The CDR3 extends over 16 amino acids. In germline, CDR1 is SGHRS, CDR2 YFSETQ. V shed 1 base and J 3 bases; nucleotides not matched to a gene: 3. Amplified TCR beta CDR3 regions came from RNA transcripts. The study used the HTBI primer set for a first-round RT-PCR of the TCR CDR3. TCRdb reprocessed the multiplex PCR reads via MiXCR and lists one record per CDR3 protein. The repertoire holds hundreds of thousands of distinct CDR3 sequences, less than 20% seen once, with over 45% in the top ten.

This TCR was sampled from a middle-aged man with Graves' ophthalmopathy. Sequencing input: blood. This chain connects TRBV5-1 to TRBJ2-1; 11 bases agree with TRBD2. The chain's CDR3 is CASSLWGTSGYNEQFF. DNA for the CDR3: TGCGCCAGCAGCTTGTGGGGGACTAGCGGCTACAATGAGCAGTTCTTC.